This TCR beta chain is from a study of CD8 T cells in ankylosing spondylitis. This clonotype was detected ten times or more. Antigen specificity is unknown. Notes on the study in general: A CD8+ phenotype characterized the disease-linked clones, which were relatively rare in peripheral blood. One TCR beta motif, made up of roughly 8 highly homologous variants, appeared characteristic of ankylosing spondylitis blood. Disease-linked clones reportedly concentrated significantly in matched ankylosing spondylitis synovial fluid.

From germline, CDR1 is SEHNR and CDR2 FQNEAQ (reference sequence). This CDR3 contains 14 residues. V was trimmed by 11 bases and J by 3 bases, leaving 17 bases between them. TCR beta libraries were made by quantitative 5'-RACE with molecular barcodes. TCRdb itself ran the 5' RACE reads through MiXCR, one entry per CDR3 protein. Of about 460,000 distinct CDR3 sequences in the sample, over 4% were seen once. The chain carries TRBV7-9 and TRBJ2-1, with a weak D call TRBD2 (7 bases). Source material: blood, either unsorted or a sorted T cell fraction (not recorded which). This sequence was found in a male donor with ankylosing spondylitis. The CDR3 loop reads CASKGGGLYNEQFF. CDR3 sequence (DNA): TGTGCCTCCAAGGGAGGGGGTCTCTACAATGAGCAGTTCTTC. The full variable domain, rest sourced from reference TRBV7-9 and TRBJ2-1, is DTGVSQNPRHKITKRGQNVTFRCDPISEHNRLYWYRQTLGQGPEFLTYFQNEAQLEKSRLLSDRFSAERPKGSFSTLEIQRTEQGDSAMYLCASKGGGLYNEQFFGPGTRLTVL.